This T cell receptor beta chain was sequenced for a study of blood T cell repertoires in COVID-19. Across the study: Material from acute and convalescent COVID-19 was sourced from the United States, Italy and Spain. PBMCs, B-cell-depleted T cells, or T cells were the source of the cDNA or gDNA that made up the material.

CDR1 is SNHLY, CDR2 FYNNEI, per germline. After removal of 5 bases from V and 2 bases from J, the junction contained 5 bases not matched to a gene. The CDR3 covers 14 residues. In the authors' workflow: Estimated nucleated cell counts came from reference gene primer amplification. The data were produced by immunoSEQ multiplex PCR, yet TCRdb's version contains in-frame clones alone and is incomplete. For V, J and clone size, that table is used; D and trimming come from the DNA. The sample carries 120,000 to 150,000 clones, around 91% recorded once. The sequencing input was peripheral blood. The chain uses TRBV2 and TRBJ1-1; 7 bases agree with TRBD1. The TCR was taken from a woman aged 55-69 years with active COVID-19. CDR3 residues: CASSRDRTNTEAFF. The DNA of the CDR3 is TGTGCCAGCAGTAGGGACAGAACCAACACTGAAGCTTTCTTT.